This passage covers 20 T cell receptor beta chains from one sample sequenced in a study of T cells after posttransplantation cyclophosphamide. Some clones are missing from TCRdb's copy, which holds only in-frame ones; the method was immunoSEQ multiplex PCR. The data contain about 52,000 clones, 90% to 95% of them singletons. Sequencing was performed on PBMCs. The receptors here all came from a woman aged 25-40 years in good health and a related stem cell transplant donor.

This clone is a singleton in its sample. The V gene is TRBV7-6, the J gene TRBJ2-6, with TRBD1 as a possible D gene (5 bases). The CDR3 is made up of 17 amino acids. Germline lookup yields CDR1 SGHVS and CDR2 FNYEAQ. With 0 bases removed from V and 0 bases from J, the gap between germline ends came to 9 bases. The CDR3 nucleotides read TGTGCCAGCAGCTTAGCGCCAGGGAACTCTGGGGCCAACGTCCTGACTTTC. Translated: CASSLAPGNSGANVLTF.

This clone was recorded once. CDR3 DNA: TGTGCCACCAGCAGAGTTCAGGGCTCGAAAGGCTACACCTTC. It is translated as CATSRVQGSKGYTF. The J gene is TRBJ1-2, the V gene TRBV15, with D tentatively TRBD1 (5 bases). V was cut by 1 base and J by 8 bases, with 14 bases left in between. The CDR3 is 14 residues long. The germline CDR1 and CDR2 sequences are LNHNV and YYDKDF (reference sequence).

This chain's CDR3 is CASSLSGGTYNEQFF. The CDR3 DNA follows: TGCGCCAGCAGCTTGAGCGGGGGGACCTACAATGAGCAGTTCTTC. The chain joins TRBV5-1 to TRBJ2-1, with TRBD2 matching over 9 bases. CDR1 is SGHRS, CDR2 YFSETQ, per germline. This CDR3 is 15 amino acids long. Trimming at V came to 1 base and at J to 2 bases, leaving 1 base not matched to a gene.

The CDR3 protein is CASSPGQGPTYGYTF. The CDR3, as DNA: TGCGCCAGCAGCCCCGGGCAGGGGCCAACATATGGCTACACCTTC. This chain links TRBV4-1 with TRBJ1-2, with a tentative D call TRBD1 (6 bases). The CDR3 runs to 15 residues. Germline V CDR1 and CDR2: MGHRA, YSYEKL. Trimming took 4 bases from V and 5 from J, leaving 17 bases between them.

The chain couples TRBV7-9 to TRBJ2-5, with a weak D call TRBD1 (8 bases). Trimming cost V 7 bases and J 3 bases, with 15 bases left between them. The germline CDR1 and CDR2 sequences are SEHNR and FQNEAQ (reference sequence). The CDR3 runs to 14 residues. CDR3 bases: TGTGCCAGCAAACGGGGGGACAGGAAAGAGACCCAGTACTTC. This gives the protein CASKRGDRKETQYF.

The gene calls are TRBV5-6 and TRBJ1-2, with unresolved D. The germline V gene has CDR1 SGHDT and CDR2 YYEEEE. The V end was cut by 4 bases, the J end by 5 bases, with 12 bases between. CDR3 length: 13 amino acids. CDR3 protein: CASSAGRTYGYTF. In DNA form, the CDR3 reads TGTGCCAGCAGCGCCGGGAGAACTTATGGCTACACCTTC.

This rearrangement joins TRBV28 to TRBJ1-1; TRBD1 agrees at 7 bases. The germline CDR1 and CDR2 sequences are MDHEN and SYDVKM. This CDR3 has 16 amino acids. With V trimmed by 5 bases and J by 7 bases, 16 bases remained unmatched. This CDR3 is CASSPPETGLHNEAFF. CDR3 DNA: TGTGCCAGCAGTCCGCCCGAGACAGGGCTGCATAATGAAGCTTTCTTT.

In this sample, this clone turned up a few times. V and J are TRBV7-9 and TRBJ2-7; D not resolved. Trimming left V 1 base short and J 3 bases short, with 7 bases between. This CDR3 contains 13 residues. Germline lookup yields CDR1 SEHNR and CDR2 FQNEAQ (reference sequence). CDR3 loop: CASSLGANYEQYF. The CDR3 DNA follows: TGTGCCAGCAGCTTAGGGGCGAACTACGAGCAGTACTTC.

This chain links TRBV6-6 with TRBJ2-1, with D perhaps matching TRBD2 (6 bases). CDR3 length: 12 amino acids. Germline V gene lookup returns CDR1 MNHNY and CDR2 SVGAGI (reference sequence). Trimming took off 3 bases at V and 9 bases at J, with 9 bases between the two ends. DNA of the CDR3: TGTGCCAGCAGTTATAGGGGAGGTGAGCAGTTCTTC. It translates to CASSYRGGEQFF.

The chain is built from TRBV7-6 and TRBJ2-2; TRBD2 matches at 11 bases. The CDR3 contains 15 residues. V was clipped by 5 bases and J by 5 bases; unmatched bases: 4. Germline assignment: CDR1 SGHVS and CDR2 FNYEAQ. CDR3 in DNA: TGTGCCAGCAGCGTTAGCGGGGGGGCAACCGGGGAGCTGTTTTTT. Translating gives CASSVSGGATGELFF.

The gene calls are TRBV7-6 and TRBJ1-1; 12 nucleotides line up with TRBD1. Trimming cost V 1 base and J 2 bases; bases outside gene matches: 5. CDR1 is SGHVS, CDR2 FNYEAQ, per germline. This CDR3 is 17 amino acids long. Written as DNA, the CDR3 is TGTGCCAGCAGCTTAGAGGGGACAGGGGGCGAAAACACTGAAGCTTTCTTT. Translation: CASSLEGTGGENTEAFF.

The chain recombines TRBV19 with TRBJ2-5; D possibly corresponds to TRBD1 (6 bases). The V end lost 1 base, the J end lost 5 bases, and 17 bases lay between the germline ends. CDR3 size: 16 residues. CDR1 and CDR2 from the germline V gene are LNHDA and SQIVND (reference sequence). The CDR3 is CASSIVAGPRGETQYF. The CDR3 region has the DNA TGTGCCAGTAGTATAGTGGCAGGGCCGAGGGGGGAGACCCAGTACTTC.

The chain employs TRBV27 and TRBJ2-1, with 11 bases that match TRBD2. Germline V CDR1 and CDR2: MNHEY, SMNVEV (reference sequence). This CDR3 is built from 14 residues. V dropped 6 bases and J dropped 7; count of bases not matched to a gene: 5. CDR3 protein: CASRLAGGWNEQFF. DNA of the CDR3: TGTGCCAGCAGGTTAGCGGGGGGGTGGAATGAGCAGTTCTTC.

The rearrangement links TRBV6-1 to TRBJ1-1, with 8 bases fitting TRBD1. Germline trimming cut 7 bases from V and 1 base from J; bases unmatched to any gene: 5. Germline V gene data show CDR1 as MNHNS and CDR2 as SASEGT. The length of the CDR3 is 14 residues. CDR3 bases: TGTGCCAGCAACGACAGGGGAAGGAACACTGAAGCTTTCTTT. Its translation is CASNDRGRNTEAFF.

The gene calls are TRBV4-2 and TRBJ1-1; 10 nucleotides align to TRBD1. In germline, CDR1 is LGHNA, CDR2 YNFKEQ. V dropped 3 bases and J dropped 6; count of bases not matched to a gene: 4. The CDR3 runs to 14 residues. The CDR3 reads CASSQGDRGAEAFF. DNA for the CDR3: TGTGCCAGCAGCCAGGGGGACAGGGGCGCTGAAGCTTTCTTT.

This clone was detected a few times. V gene TRBV11-2 combines with J gene TRBJ1-6, with D possibly matching TRBD1 (6 bases). The CDR3 extends over 16 amino acids. Germline V gene sequence: CDR1 SGHAT, CDR2 FQNNGV. V was pared by 2 bases and J by 2 bases, with 10 bases between. The CDR3 protein is CASSLPTGPYNSPLHF. The CDR3 DNA reads as TGTGCCAGCAGCTTACCGACAGGCCCCTATAATTCACCCCTCCACTTT.

This clone showed up just a few times. The J gene is TRBJ1-5, the V gene TRBV7-2; D uncertain. The germline gives CDR1 SGHTA, CDR2 FQGNSA. Trimming took 5 bases from V and 3 from J, leaving 8 bases between them. The CDR3 consists of 13 residues. CDR3 in DNA: TGTGCCAGCAGCCCATGGGCCAATCAGCCCCAGCATTTT. It encodes CASSPWANQPQHF.

The chain recombines TRBV29-1 with TRBJ2-7; possibly TRBD1 for D (6 bases). Trimming removed 5 bases at V and 1 base at J, with 18 bases between. Germline lookup yields CDR1 SQVTM and CDR2 ANQGSEA. CDR3 size: 15 residues. The CDR3 protein is CSVRVVKTGSYEQYF. CDR3 nucleotide sequence: TGCAGCGTTCGGGTGGTAAAGACAGGTTCCTACGAGCAGTACTTC.

This chain uses TRBV9 with TRBJ1-3, with D tentatively TRBD1 (5 bases). The CDR3 is 15 residues long. CDR1 is SGDLS, CDR2 YYNGEE, per germline. Trimming cost V 3 bases and J 2 bases, with 12 bases left between them. The CDR3 here is CASSARGRAGNTIYF. CDR3 nucleotides: TGTGCCAGCAGCGCCCGAGGCAGGGCTGGAAACACCATATATTTT.

This chain uses TRBV18 with TRBJ1-2; 8 bases agree with TRBD1. J was trimmed by 8 bases and V by 5 bases; bases with no gene match: 10. CDR3 length equals 14 residues. Per germline, CDR1 KGHSH and CDR2 LQKENI. CDR3 sequence: CASSRSGTGDGYTF. For the CDR3, the DNA is TGTGCCAGCTCAAGATCCGGGACAGGTGACGGCTACACCTTC.